These 18 T cell receptor beta chains share one sample of origin, sequenced in a study of PD-1 blockade in classical Hodgkin lymphoma. Using immunoSEQ multiplex PCR, the repertoire was profiled, and TCRdb retains in-frame clones only, with some absent. The sample consists of tens of thousands of clones, around 93% of them appearing once. Relapse was seen in all patients after autologous stem cell transplantation, and brentuximab vedotin exposure was variable. Source: peripheral blood mononuclear cells (PBMCs), taken at baseline. The receptors stem from a human donor with classical Hodgkin lymphoma.

The chain carries TRBV27 and TRBJ2-1, with 12 bases matching TRBD2. Germline-derived CDR1 and CDR2 are MNHEY and SMNVEV (reference sequence). This CDR3 region has 15 residues. V was clipped by 5 bases and J by 7 bases; unmatched bases: 6. The DNA of the CDR3 is TGTGCCAGCAGTCCCCTAGCGGGAGGGCCTAATGAGCAGTTCTTC. It specifies CASSPLAGGPNEQFF.

The chain employs TRBV6-5 and TRBJ1-5; D unresolved. The CDR3 runs to 12 residues. CDR1 and CDR2 (germline): MNHEY, SVGAGI. V lost 1 base and J lost 6, with 4 bases in between. The CDR3 DNA sequence: TGTGCCAGCAGTTACTGGGGTCAGCCCCAGCATTTT. As protein: CASSYWGQPQHF.

CDR3 in DNA: TGCGCCAGCAGCCAAGGTTCTGGGGGGCTGGACACCGGGGAGCTGTTTTTT. Translation gives CASSQGSGGLDTGELFF. The chain joins TRBV4-1 to TRBJ2-2; possibly TRBD1 or TRBD2 for D (6 bases each). Germline V gene sequence: CDR1 MGHRA, CDR2 YSYEKL. The germline V and J ends were trimmed by 1 base and 3 bases, with 15 bases remaining between them. CDR3 length: 17 residues.

The chain has TRBV6-5 and TRBJ1-2; a possible D gene is TRBD1 (5 bases). The CDR3 extends over 15 amino acids. Germline CDR1 MNHEY, CDR2 SVGAGI. The V end lost 4 bases, the J end lost 0 bases, and 12 bases lay between the germline ends. The DNA for the CDR3 is TGTGCCAGCAGTTTCCTCGGGGGTTCTAACTATGGCTACACCTTC. Its protein is CASSFLGGSNYGYTF.

J is TRBJ1-3 and V is TRBV18; D not certain. Trimming pared 2 bases from V and 0 bases from J, leaving 11 bases between. This CDR3 has 16 amino acids. Germline V gene data show CDR1 as KGHSH and CDR2 as LQKENI. For the CDR3, the DNA is TGTGCCAGCTCACCATCGGAATTCAGCTCTGGAAACACCATATATTTT. It is translated as CASSPSEFSSGNTIYF.

The J gene is TRBJ1-3, the V gene TRBV19; a possible D gene is TRBD1 (6 bases). The CDR3 runs 15 residues. Trimming took off 7 bases at V and 2 bases at J, with 15 bases between the two ends. Germline CDR1 and CDR2: LNHDA and SQIVND (reference sequence). Here the CDR3 DNA reads TGTGCCAGTATCAACAGGGTCTCGGCTGGAAACACCATATATTTT. Its translation is CASINRVSAGNTIYF.

This chain joins TRBV27 and TRBJ2-5; D may be TRBD1 (7 bases). V was pared by 0 bases and J by 4 bases, with 12 bases between. The germline V gene has CDR1 MNHEY and CDR2 SMNVEV (reference sequence). This CDR3 is built from 15 residues. Here the CDR3 reads CASSLSAGGGETQYF. As DNA, the CDR3 is TGTGCCAGCAGTTTATCGGCAGGGGGAGGAGAGACCCAGTACTTC.

The rearrangement joins TRBV19 to TRBJ2-7, with 7 bases that match TRBD2. The CDR3 has 15 amino acids. With 3 bases clipped from V and 4 bases from J, the junction kept 9 bases outside the gene matches. Germline CDR1 reads LNHDA; CDR2 reads SQIVND (reference sequence). CDR3 protein: CASSIGLAASYEQYF. The CDR3 bases are TGTGCCAGTAGTATCGGGCTAGCGGCCTCGTACGAGCAGTACTTC.

The chain carries TRBV7-2 and TRBJ2-7; 8 bases match TRBD2. CDR3 length: 15 amino acids. V was clipped by 3 bases and J by 3 bases; unmatched bases: 7. Germline CDR1 and CDR2: SGHTA and FQGNSA. This CDR3 is CASSLRSGGDYEQYF. The CDR3 nucleotides are TGTGCCAGCAGCTTGCGGTCGGGAGGGGACTACGAGCAGTACTTC.

This sequence joins TRBV2 and TRBJ1-5, with 7 positions matching TRBD1. CDR1 is SNHLY, CDR2 FYNNEI, per germline. CDR3 length: 13 residues. Losses at the gene ends were 6 bases for V and 4 bases for J; bases not matched to a gene: 3. The CDR3 bases are TGTGCCAGCAGGAAGGACAGGAATCAGCCCCAGCATTTT. Protein sequence: CASRKDRNQPQHF.

The count of this clone is one. The J gene is TRBJ2-3, the V gene TRBV6-6; 8 bases are shared with TRBD2. Trimming at V came to 7 bases and at J to 2 bases, leaving 8 bases not matched to a gene. There are 15 residues in the CDR3. In germline, CDR1 is MNHNY, CDR2 SVGAGI (reference sequence). The CDR3 DNA reads TGTGCCAGCACCGACGGGCGGGAGGACACAGATACGCAGTATTTT. Protein: CASTDGREDTDTQYF.

The chain joins TRBV7-3 to TRBJ2-1; TRBD2 matches 15 bases. V shed 5 bases and J 1 base; nucleotides not matched to a gene: 12. CDR1 is SGHTA, CDR2 FQGTGA, per germline. This CDR3 is built from 20 residues. The CDR3 region is CASSPGTSGGLLVSYNEQFF. The DNA for the CDR3 is TGTGCCAGCAGCCCCGGGACTAGCGGGGGGTTGTTAGTATCCTACAATGAGCAGTTCTTC.

V and J are TRBV6-5 and TRBJ2-1; TRBD2 matches 14 bases. Germline loops: CDR1 MNHEY, CDR2 SVGAGI. Trimming took 4 bases from V and 9 from J; bases not matched to a gene: 5. The CDR3 spans 15 residues. The CDR3 DNA follows: TGTGCCAGCAGTTGGGGACTAGCGGGGGTTGGTGAGCAGTTCTTC. Residues: CASSWGLAGVGEQFF.

V and J are TRBV2 and TRBJ1-2, with D perhaps TRBD1 (5 bases). Germline values: CDR1 SNHLY, CDR2 FYNNEI. CDR3 length: 13 amino acids. Trimming shortened V by 4 bases and J by 8 bases, and 14 bases separated the two germline ends. The CDR3 DNA reads as TGTGCCAGCAGTGGGGGACCCCTCTACGGCTACACCTTC. It specifies CASSGGPLYGYTF.

The CDR3 is CASGLGPPLGTEAFF. The DNA for the CDR3 is TGTGCTAGTGGTTTGGGACCCCCCCTCGGCACTGAAGCTTTCTTT. The chain carries TRBV12-5 and TRBJ1-1; no clear D. Germline CDR1 reads LGHNT; CDR2 reads FRNRAP. The CDR3 extends over 15 amino acids. The V gene lost 1 base and the J gene lost 4 bases, with 13 bases spanning the gap. Full variable domain (rest looked up from reference TRBV12-5 and TRBJ1-1): DARVTQTPRHKVTEMGQEVTMRCQPILGHNTVFWYRQTMMQGLELLAYFRNRAPLDDSGMPKDRFSAEMPDATLATLKIQPSEPRDSAVYFCASGLGPPLGTEAFFGQGTRLTVV.

The chain couples TRBV10-3 to TRBJ2-5, with 7 bases that match TRBD2. The length of the CDR3 is 14 residues. V lost 2 bases to trimming and J lost 6 bases; unmatched junction nucleotides: 6. The germline V gene has CDR1 ENHRY and CDR2 SYGVKD. Here the CDR3 reads CAISERGVKKTQYF. Here the CDR3 DNA reads TGTGCCATCAGTGAGCGGGGGGTAAAAAAGACCCAGTACTTC.

The V gene is TRBV4-2, the J gene TRBJ1-1; tentatively, D is TRBD1 (5 bases). In germline, CDR1 is LGHNA, CDR2 YNFKEQ. Trimming left V 0 bases short and J 10 bases short, with 9 bases between. The CDR3 contains 12 residues. The CDR3 protein is CASSQERGSAFF. The CDR3 DNA reads as TGTGCCAGCAGCCAAGAAAGGGGTTCAGCTTTCTTT.

This clone appeared a single time. The rearrangement joins TRBV5-1 to TRBJ2-3, with 13 bases that match TRBD2. V dropped 4 bases and J dropped 6; count of bases not matched to a gene: 8. The CDR3 covers 16 residues. Germline V gives CDR1 SGHRS, CDR2 YFSETQ. As DNA, the CDR3 is TGCGCCAGCAGCACGGGGGGACTAGCGGGGCGGGATACGCAGTATTTT. This gives the protein CASSTGGLAGRDTQYF.